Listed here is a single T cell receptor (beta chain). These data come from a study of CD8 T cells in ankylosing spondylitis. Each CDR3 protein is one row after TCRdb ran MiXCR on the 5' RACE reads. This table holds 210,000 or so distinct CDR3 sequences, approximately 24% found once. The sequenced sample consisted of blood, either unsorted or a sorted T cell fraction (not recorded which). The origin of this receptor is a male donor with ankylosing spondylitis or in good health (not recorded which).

The CDR3 DNA sequence: TGCAGTGCCTCGACAGGGGTCTACGAGCAGTACTTC. As protein: CSASTGVYEQYF. The chain couples TRBV20-1 to TRBJ2-7; the match to TRBD1 covers 8 bases. V lost 6 bases, J lost 3 bases, and 4 bases stayed unmatched. In germline, CDR1 is DFQATT, CDR2 SNEGSKA (reference sequence). The CDR3 extends over 12 amino acids.